This is a list of T cell receptor beta chains from one sample in a study of Graves' ophthalmopathy and Graves' hyperthyroidism. Via MiXCR, TCRdb re-called the multiplex PCR reads, giving one row per CDR3 protein. The sample lists over a million distinct CDR3 sequences; about 36% were seen once. Sample: peripheral blood or thyroid tissue (not recorded which). These receptors came from an adult man with Graves' hyperthyroidism. The CDR3 runs from the conserved cysteine through the conserved F or W. D genes are given only for firm matches. The size of a clone is reported for some rows only, either as once, few or many, or as a class for expanded clones.

d_gene	abundance	v_gene	j_gene	CDR3nt	CDR3aa
.	.	TRBV19	TRBJ1-2	TGTGCCAGTAGCGAACAAGGGGATGGTAACTATGGCTACACCTTC	CASSEQGDGNYGYTF
TRBD1	few	TRBV20-1	TRBJ1-2	TGCAGTGCTAGTAGCGTGACAGGGCTTGGCTACACCTTC	CSASSVTGLGYTF
.	.	TRBV28	TRBJ1-5	TGTGCCAGCGATCGTTCATCCCGGGAAAGCAATCAGCCCCAGCATTTT	CASDRSSRESNQPQHF
TRBD2	.	TRBV10-3	TRBJ2-2	TGTGCCAGCAGACTAGCGGGAAGGGTCACCGGGGAGCTGTTTTTT	CASRLAGRVTGELFF
.	.	TRBV25-1	TRBJ1-4	TGTGCCAGCAGTTATCCACAGGGTGCTGCTGAAAAACTGTTTTTT	CASSYPQGAAEKLFF
TRBD1	.	TRBV25-1	TRBJ1-2	TGTGCCAGCAGCTTAGGCGGGACAGGTTGGAACTATGGCTACACCTTC	CASSLGGTGWNYGYTF
.	few	TRBV30	TRBJ1-1	TGTGCCTGGAGTGTACTGGGCGCTTGGGGAGAATCGAGCACTGAAGCTTTCTTT	CAWSVLGAWGESSTEAFF
.	many	TRBV14	TRBJ1-6	TGTGCCAGCAGCCGACTTGAGGACAGCTATAATTCACCCCTCCACTTT	CASSRLEDSYNSPLHF
TRBD2	.	TRBV4-1	TRBJ2-7	TGCGCCAGCAGCCAAGAATCGACTAGCAGCTACGAGCAGTACTTC	CASSQESTSSYEQYF
.	many	TRBV7-2	TRBJ2-7	TGTGCCAGCAGCCGGGACGGATGGAGGGAGCAGTACTTC	CASSRDGWREQYF
TRBD2	few	TRBV9	TRBJ2-7	TGTGCCAGCGCCCCCATGGCGGGAGACTCCTACGAGCAGTACTTC	CASAPMAGDSYEQYF
TRBD1	.	TRBV10-3	TRBJ2-7	TGTGCCATCAGGGGGCCATCGACAGGGGTCGAGCAGTACTTC	CAIRGPSTGVEQYF
.	.	TRBV25-1	TRBJ1-2	TGTGCCAGCAGTGAGCCCGGGACGGATGGCTACACCTTC	CASSEPGTDGYTF
.	.	TRBV2	TRBJ2-7	TGTGCCAGCAGTGTGGGACAAATGGAGCAGTACTTC	CASSVGQMEQYF
.	.	TRBV2	TRBJ2-2	TGTGCCAGCAGTTATTCAGGGAGTGACGGGGAGCTGTTTTTT	CASSYSGSDGELFF
TRBD1	.	TRBV2	TRBJ1-5	TGTGCCAGTAGGACAGGAGGCGGTTATAGCAATCAGCCCCAGCATTTT	CASRTGGGYSNQPQHF
.	many	TRBV12-3/TRBV12-4	TRBJ1-1	TGTGCCAGCAGTTTGGAGGGTCGGCACACTGAAGCTTTCTTT	CASSLEGRHTEAFF
.	many	TRBV19	TRBJ1-5	TGTGCCAGTAGTCTGGCCTTACCCAATCAGCCCCAGCATTTT	CASSLALPNQPQHF
.	.	TRBV2	TRBJ2-6	TGTGCCAGCGTTAGGGGTGGTGGGGCCAACGTCCTGACTTTC	CASVRGGGANVLTF
.	few	TRBV12-3/TRBV12-4	TRBJ2-7	TGTGCCAGCCTTCACGGGACGCGGCGAAACGAGCAGTACTTC	CASLHGTRRNEQYF
.	few	TRBV7-9	TRBJ1-1	TGTGCCAGCAGCGTTGGTAGAGGGGGGAACACTGAAGCTTTCTTT	CASSVGRGGNTEAFF
TRBD2	.	TRBV7-9	TRBJ2-5	TGTGCCAGCAGTTTTTTAGGACTAGAGTGGACCCAGTACTTC	CASSFLGLEWTQYF